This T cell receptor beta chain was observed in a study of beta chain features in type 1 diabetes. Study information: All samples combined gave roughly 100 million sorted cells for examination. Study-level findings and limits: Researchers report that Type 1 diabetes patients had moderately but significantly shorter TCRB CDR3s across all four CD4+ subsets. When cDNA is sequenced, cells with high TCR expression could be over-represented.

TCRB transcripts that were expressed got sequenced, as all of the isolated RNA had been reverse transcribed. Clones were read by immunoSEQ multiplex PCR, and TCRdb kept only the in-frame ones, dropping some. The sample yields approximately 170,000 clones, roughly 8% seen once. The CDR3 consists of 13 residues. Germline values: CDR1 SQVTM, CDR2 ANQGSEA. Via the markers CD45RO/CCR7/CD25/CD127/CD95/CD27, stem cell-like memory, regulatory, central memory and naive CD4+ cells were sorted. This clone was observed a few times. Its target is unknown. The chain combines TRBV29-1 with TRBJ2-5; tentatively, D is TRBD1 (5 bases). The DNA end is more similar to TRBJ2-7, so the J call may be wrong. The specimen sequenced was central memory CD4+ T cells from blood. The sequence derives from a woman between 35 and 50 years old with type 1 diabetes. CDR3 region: CSVMPDSNNEQYF. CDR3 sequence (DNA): TGCAGCGTTATGCCCGACAGCAACAACGAGCAGTACTTC.